This T cell receptor beta chain was recovered during a study of T cells in localized non-small cell lung cancer. Findings of the study overall: Median approximately 50 top-100 tumor clones were shared with paired adjacent lung. T cell clonality was highest in uninvolved adjacent lung, above tumor.

Clones were read by immunoSEQ multiplex PCR, and TCRdb kept only the in-frame ones, dropping some. Among about 2,600 clones listed, 20% to 30% were seen once. A remark on this clone: What it binds is not known.

The clonotype originates from a male donor older than 55 with stage I lung adenocarcinoma. Sequenced material: lung tumor tissue, taken before any cancer treatment.

CDR3 nucleotides: TGTGCCAGCAGCCAAGAGGAGGGACGCTATGGCTACACCTTC. This gives the protein CASSQEEGRYGYTF. The J gene is TRBJ1-2, the V gene TRBV14; a possible D gene is TRBD1 (5 bases). CDR3 length: 14 residues. V shed 0 bases and J shed 4 bases, with 9 bases lying between them. Germline assignment: CDR1 SGHDN and CDR2 FVKESK.